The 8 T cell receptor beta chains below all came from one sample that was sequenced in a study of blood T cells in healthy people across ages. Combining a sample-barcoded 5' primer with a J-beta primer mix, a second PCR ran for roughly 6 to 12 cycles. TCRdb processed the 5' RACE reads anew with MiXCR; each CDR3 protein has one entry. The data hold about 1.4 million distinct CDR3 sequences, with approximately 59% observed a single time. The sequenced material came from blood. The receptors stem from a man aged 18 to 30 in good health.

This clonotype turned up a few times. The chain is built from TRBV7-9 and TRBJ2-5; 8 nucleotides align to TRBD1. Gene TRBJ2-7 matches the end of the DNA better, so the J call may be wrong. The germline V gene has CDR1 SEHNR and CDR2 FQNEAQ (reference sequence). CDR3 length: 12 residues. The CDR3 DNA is TGTGCCACCGGGACAGGCCGATACGAGCAGTACTTC. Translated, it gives CATGTGRYEQYF.

The CDR3 reads CASSVEREGLGWQFF. The CDR3 bases are TGTGCCAGCTCCGTGGAGCGGGAGGGCCTGGGCTGGCAGTTCTTC. The rearrangement joins TRBV6-1 to TRBJ2-1; 10 bases are a match to TRBD2. V lost 8 bases, J lost 12 bases, and 16 bases stayed unmatched. This CDR3 has 15 amino acids. CDR1 MNHNS and CDR2 SASEGT come from the germline V gene.

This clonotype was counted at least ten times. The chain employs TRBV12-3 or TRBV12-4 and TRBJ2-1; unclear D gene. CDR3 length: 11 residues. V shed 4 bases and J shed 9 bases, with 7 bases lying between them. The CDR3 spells CASSSTGEQFF. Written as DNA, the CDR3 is TGTGCCAGCAGTTCGACGGGTGAGCAGTTCTTC.

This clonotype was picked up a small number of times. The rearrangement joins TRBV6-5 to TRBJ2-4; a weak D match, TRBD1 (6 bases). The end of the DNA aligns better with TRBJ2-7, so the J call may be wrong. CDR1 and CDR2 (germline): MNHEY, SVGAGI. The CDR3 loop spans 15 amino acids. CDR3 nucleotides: TGTGCCAGCAGTCTACAGGGCGAGAGCTCCTACGAGCAGTACTTC. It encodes CASSLQGESSYEQYF.

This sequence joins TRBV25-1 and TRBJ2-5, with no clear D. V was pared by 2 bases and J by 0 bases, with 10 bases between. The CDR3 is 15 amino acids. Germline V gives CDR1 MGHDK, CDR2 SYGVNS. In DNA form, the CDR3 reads TGTGCCAGCAGTGAAACAGCATGGTACCAAGAGACCCAGTACTTC. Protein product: CASSETAWYQETQYF. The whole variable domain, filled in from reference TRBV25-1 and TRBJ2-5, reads EADIYQTPRYLVIGTGKKITLECSQTMGHDKMYWYQQDPGMELHLIHYSYGVNSTEKGDLSSESTVSRIRTEHFPLTLESARPSHTSQYLCASSETAWYQETQYFGPGTRLLVL.

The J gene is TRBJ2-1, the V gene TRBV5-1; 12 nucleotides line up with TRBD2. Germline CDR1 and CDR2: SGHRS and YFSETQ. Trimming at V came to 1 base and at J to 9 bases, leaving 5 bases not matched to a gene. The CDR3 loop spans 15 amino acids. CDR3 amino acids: CASSLSSGGAPEQFF. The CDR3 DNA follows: TGCGCCAGCAGCTTGTCTAGCGGGGGGGCGCCTGAGCAGTTCTTC.

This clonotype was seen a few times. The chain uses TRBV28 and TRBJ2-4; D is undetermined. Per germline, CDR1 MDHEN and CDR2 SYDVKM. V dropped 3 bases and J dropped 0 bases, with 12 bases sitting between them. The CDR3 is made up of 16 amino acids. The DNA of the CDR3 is TGTGCCAGCAGTTTGAATAGGCCTCTAGCCAAAAACATTCAGTACTTC. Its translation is CASSLNRPLAKNIQYF.

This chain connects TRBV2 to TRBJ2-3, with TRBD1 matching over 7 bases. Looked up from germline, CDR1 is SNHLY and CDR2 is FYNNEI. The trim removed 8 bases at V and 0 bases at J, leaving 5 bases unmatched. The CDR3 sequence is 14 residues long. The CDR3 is CASPGQTSTDTQYF. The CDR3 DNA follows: TGTGCCAGCCCGGGACAGACTAGCACAGATACGCAGTATTTT.